The rows below give T cell receptor beta chains drawn from one sample of a study of neurological immune-mediated disorders. Each CDR3 protein is one row after TCRdb ran MiXCR on the 5' RACE reads. The sample carries roughly 120,000 distinct CDR3 sequences, more than 2.5% recorded once. Source material: PBMCs. These receptors were collected from a woman aged 25 to 39 with multiple sclerosis. Both conserved end residues are part of each CDR3. D genes are given only for firm matches. Clone size is stated in some rows and not others, as once, few, many or a class when expanded.

j_gene,abundance,len,d_gene,v_gene,CDR3aa,CDR3nt
TRBJ2-7,many,16,NA,TRBV10-3,CAISDDPPWTDNEQYF,TGTGCCATCAGTGACGACCCGCCTTGGACCGACAACGAGCAGTACTTC
TRBJ2-7,many,13,NA,TRBV30,CAWRSGSSYEQYF,TGTGCCTGGAGGAGCGGAAGCTCCTACGAGCAGTACTTC
TRBJ2-4,many,16,NA,TRBV7-9,CASSLGRVLPKNIQYF,TGTGCCAGCAGCTTAGGCAGGGTCTTGCCCAAAAACATTCAGTACTTC
TRBJ2-1,NA,18,NA,TRBV3-1,CASSQEVHGSEYHNEQFF,TGTGCCAGCAGCCAAGAAGTTCACGGGTCCGAGTACCACAATGAGCAGTTCTTC
TRBJ2-6,NA,17,TRBD1,TRBV6-6,CASSPGQGGTGANVLTF,TGTGCCAGCAGTCCTGGACAGGGGGGTACTGGGGCCAACGTCCTGACTTTC
TRBJ1-2,many,12,NA,TRBV2,CASRGDTVGYTF,TGTGCCAGCAGGGGGGACACAGTTGGCTACACCTTC
TRBJ2-7,many,15,TRBD2,TRBV20-1,CSAQAPGLAGYEQYF,TGCAGTGCTCAAGCACCGGGACTAGCGGGATACGAGCAGTACTTC
TRBJ1-6,many,15,TRBD1,TRBV12-3/TRBV12-4,CASSLKTGRGSPLHF,TGTGCCAGCAGTCTCAAGACAGGGAGGGGTTCACCCCTCCACTTT
TRBJ2-3,many,13,NA,TRBV20-1,CSRLLSSTDTQYF,TGCAGCCGGTTACTATCTAGCACAGATACGCAGTATTTT
TRBJ1-5,many,16,NA,TRBV27,CASSLSWGGDNQPQHF,TGTGCCAGCAGTTTATCTTGGGGGGGGGACAATCAGCCCCAGCATTTT
TRBJ2-5,many,15,NA,TRBV5-6,CASSFTGRAVKTQYF,TGTGCCAGCAGTTTTACAGGGAGGGCAGTGAAGACCCAGTACTTC
TRBJ2-7,many,12,NA,TRBV10-3,CATGTGLTEQYF,TGTGCCACGGGTACGGGACTCACCGAGCAGTACTTC
TRBJ2-1,many,15,NA,TRBV10-3,CATRPLSLSYNEQFF,TGTGCCACCCGACCCCTTTCCCTCTCCTACAATGAGCAGTTCTTC
TRBJ1-5,few,14,NA,TRBV20-1,CSASRDASNQPQHF,TGCAGTGCTAGCCGGGACGCTAGCAATCAGCCCCAGCATTTT
TRBJ2-5,many,14,NA,TRBV12-3/TRBV12-4,CASSQRAGGETQYF,TGTGCCAGCAGCCAGCGGGCAGGTGGAGAGACCCAGTACTTC
TRBJ2-3,many,13,NA,TRBV20-1,CSASGGPGDTQYF,TGCAGTGCTAGCGGGGGACCTGGGGATACGCAGTATTTT
TRBJ1-1,many,16,TRBD1,TRBV7-2,CASSSLGQDMNTEAFF,TGTGCCAGCAGCTCCCTCGGACAGGACATGAACACTGAAGCTTTCTTT
TRBJ1-2,many,13,NA,TRBV7-2,CASSLGRREGYTF,TGTGCCAGCAGCTTAGGAAGGAGGGAAGGCTACACCTTC
TRBJ2-2,many,16,NA,TRBV5-1,CASSLESRGLTGELFF,TGCGCCAGCAGCTTGGAGTCCAGGGGTCTCACCGGGGAGCTGTTTTTT
TRBJ1-2,many,15,TRBD1,TRBV3-1,CASSQAGQPNYGYTF,TGTGCCAGCAGCCAAGCGGGACAGCCTAACTATGGCTACACCTTC
TRBJ2-7,many,14,TRBD1,TRBV19,CASKRGTGAYEQYF,TGTGCCAGTAAGCGAGGGACAGGGGCCTACGAGCAGTACTTC
TRBJ2-5,many,16,TRBD2,TRBV10-3,CAISDTAGGPQETQYF,TGTGCCATCAGTGATACGGCGGGAGGGCCGCAAGAGACCCAGTACTTC
TRBJ1-2,many,16,TRBD1,TRBV20-1,CSARIQTSTGFIGYTF,TGCAGTGCTAGAATCCAAACCTCGACAGGGTTTATTGGCTACACCTTC
TRBJ2-7,NA,14,NA,TRBV4-1,CASSQVGETYEQYF,TGCGCCAGCAGCCAAGTGGGGGAAACCTACGAGCAGTACTTC
TRBJ1-1,many,16,NA,TRBV10-3,CAISESPGLMNTEAFF,TGTGCCATCAGTGAGTCACCGGGGCTTATGAACACTGAAGCTTTCTTT
TRBJ2-3,many,13,NA,TRBV20-1,CSGERAGTDTQYF,TGCAGTGGGGAGCGGGCGGGCACAGATACGCAGTATTTT
TRBJ1-1,many,13,NA,TRBV20-1,CSARLGADSEAFF,TGCAGTGCTAGACTGGGGGCTGACAGTGAAGCTTTCTTT
TRBJ2-1,many,14,NA,TRBV20-1,CSAQRMDPYNEQFF,TGCAGTGCTCAGAGAATGGATCCCTACAATGAGCAGTTCTTC
TRBJ1-1,many,14,NA,TRBV20-1,CSAPFELMNTEAFF,TGCAGTGCCCCCTTTGAGCTTATGAACACTGAAGCTTTCTTT